A selection of T cell receptor beta chains follows, all from one sample in a study of early T cells in non-severe SARS-CoV-2 infection. TCRdb recomputed calls from the 5' RACE reads with MiXCR, one row per CDR3 protein. The sample lists about 36,000 distinct CDR3 sequences, less than 8% occurring once. Specimen: whole blood, collected at baseline. These receptors were taken from an adult who was a healthcare worker with PCR-confirmed SARS-CoV-2 infection or an uninfected control (not recorded which). Both conserved end residues are part of each CDR3. The D gene is left open where the match is weak. Clone size, where shown, is once, few, many, or a class for clones that have expanded.

d_call j_call clone_size v_call cdr3_aa cdr3_nt
- TRBJ2-5 few TRBV11-2 CASSLLLDPFGTQYF TGTGCCAGCAGCTTACTTCTAGATCCTTTTGGGACCCAGTACTTC
- TRBJ2-3 many TRBV20-1 CSARDGVAGTDTQYF TGCAGTGCTAGAGATGGCGTAGCGGGCACAGATACGCAGTATTTT
TRBD1 TRBJ2-1 few TRBV5-1 CASRNPTGLTYNEQFF TGCGCCAGCAGGAACCCGACAGGGTTGACCTACAATGAGCAGTTCTTC
- TRBJ1-5 medium-sized TRBV11-3 CASSLLAAEDSNQPQHF TGTGCCAGCAGCTTACTAGCGGCAGAAGATAGCAATCAGCCCCAGCATTTT
TRBD1 TRBJ1-2 many TRBV7-2 CASSPGGTGVGGYTF TGTGCCAGCAGCCCCGGAGGGACAGGGGTTGGTGGCTACACCTTC
- TRBJ2-3 few TRBV30 CACAPGTDTQYF TGTGCCTGCGCTCCGGGGACAGATACGCAGTATTTT
- TRBJ2-1 many TRBV28 CASSLFRRQQFF TGTGCCAGCAGTTTATTCAGGCGGCAACAGTTCTTC
- TRBJ1-2 many TRBV7-6 CASSLARRGFGGYTF TGTGCCAGCAGCTTAGCGCGGAGGGGTTTTGGTGGCTACACCTTC
- TRBJ2-3 - TRBV12-3/TRBV12-4 CASSFGLSTDTQYF TGTGCCAGCAGTTTCGGTCTTAGCACAGATACGCAGTATTTT
- TRBJ2-7 few TRBV6-2/TRBV6-3 CASSYLGPTGEQYF TGTGCCAGCAGTTACCTAGGGCCAACGGGCGAGCAGTACTTC
- TRBJ2-3 many TRBV28 CASRAGLFTDTQYF TGTGCCAGCAGGGCTGGACTGTTCACAGATACGCAGTATTTT
- TRBJ2-7 many TRBV6-5 CASSYGGAGYEQYF TGTGCCAGCAGTTATGGGGGCGCCGGGTACGAGCAGTACTTC
- TRBJ2-7 - TRBV10-1 CASSRDLGSYEQYF TGCGCCAGCAGCCGGGACTTGGGGTCCTACGAGCAGTACTTC
TRBD1 TRBJ1-2 - TRBV11-2 CASSRQGHYGYTF TGTGCCAGCAGCAGACAGGGACACTATGGCTACACCTTC
TRBD1 TRBJ1-3 few TRBV28 CAGRTGSSGNTIYF TGTGCCGGAAGGACAGGGAGCTCTGGAAACACCATATATTTT
- TRBJ1-1 - TRBV11-2 CASSLGSWEGTEAFF TGTGCCAGCAGCTTAGGGTCGTGGGAGGGGACTGAAGCTTTCTTT
TRBD2 TRBJ2-6 many TRBV6-5 CASSYSGLAGAGANVLTF TGTGCCAGCAGTTACTCAGGCCTAGCGGGAGCTGGGGCCAACGTCCTGACTTTC
- TRBJ1-5 many TRBV6-1 CASSDAEGSNQPQHF TGTGCCAGCAGTGATGCGGAAGGTAGCAATCAGCCCCAGCATTTT
- TRBJ2-2 many TRBV5-1 CASSLGGLHPGELFF TGCGCCAGCAGCTTGGGCGGCCTCCACCCCGGGGAGCTGTTTTTT
- TRBJ1-2 many TRBV2 CASSVTPHNGYTF TGTGCCAGCAGTGTGACACCGCATAATGGCTACACCTTC
TRBD2 TRBJ2-1 many TRBV4-2 CASSQGTGLAGSNEQFF TGTGCCAGCAGCCAAGGTACGGGACTAGCGGGATCCAATGAGCAGTTCTTC
TRBD1 TRBJ2-1 many TRBV28 CASSSYRGWLGEQFF TGTGCCAGCAGTTCATACAGGGGGTGGCTGGGTGAGCAGTTCTTC
- TRBJ1-5 many TRBV20-1 CSAMPPSQPQHF TGCAGTGCTATGCCCCCAAGTCAGCCCCAGCATTTT
- TRBJ2-5 - TRBV28 CASSLGGRPQETQYF TGTGCCAGCAGTTTAGGAGGGAGGCCCCAAGAGACCCAGTACTTC
TRBD2 TRBJ2-2 many TRBV6-1 CASSGTSGGKGELFF TGTGCCAGCAGTGGGACTAGCGGGGGGAAAGGGGAGCTGTTTTTT
- TRBJ1-4 - TRBV28 CASRRDGYATNEKLFF TGTGCCAGCAGGCGGGACGGATATGCAACTAATGAAAAACTGTTTTTT
TRBD2 TRBJ2-4 - TRBV5-5 CASSRTSGRPVAKNIQYF TGTGCCAGCAGCCGGACTAGCGGGAGGCCCGTAGCCAAAAACATTCAGTACTTC
- TRBJ2-3 many TRBV4-3 CASSQDKQSGTDTQYF TGCGCCAGCAGCCAAGATAAGCAATCCGGCACAGATACGCAGTATTTT
- TRBJ2-1 many TRBV29-1 CSVPSRNRYNEQFF TGCAGCGTTCCCTCCCGGAATCGCTACAATGAGCAGTTCTTC
- TRBJ2-1 few TRBV5-6 CASSDKTKGGRSGNEQFF TGTGCCAGCAGCGACAAGACCAAAGGGGGGAGGAGTGGCAATGAGCAGTTCTTC
TRBD1 TRBJ1-1 many TRBV7-3 CASSLSDRGTEAFF TGTGCCAGCAGCTTATCCGACAGGGGCACTGAAGCTTTCTTT
TRBD2 TRBJ2-7 many TRBV7-9 CASSATSGRSYEQYF TGTGCCAGCAGCGCCACTAGCGGGAGATCCTACGAGCAGTACTTC
TRBD1 TRBJ1-5 many TRBV6-5 CASRDRVNQPQHF TGTGCCAGCCGAGACAGGGTAAATCAGCCCCAGCATTTT
- TRBJ1-1 few TRBV19 CASSIWGMNTEAFF TGTGCCAGTAGTATCTGGGGAATGAACACTGAAGCTTTCTTT
- TRBJ2-2 many TRBV20-1 CSAPTYTGELFF TGCAGTGCTCCTACATACACCGGGGAGCTGTTTTTT
- TRBJ2-3 - TRBV28 CASRSLGVVRDTQYF TGTGCCAGCAGGTCTCTAGGAGTAGTGCGAGATACGCAGTATTTT
- TRBJ2-3 many TRBV20-1 CSARTMTVSTDTQYF TGCAGTGCTAGAACCATGACTGTTAGCACAGATACGCAGTATTTT
TRBD1 TRBJ1-5 - TRBV6-2/TRBV6-3 CASTGTGGFNQPQHF TGTGCCAGCACGGGGACAGGGGGCTTCAATCAGCCCCAGCATTTT
- TRBJ2-7 many TRBV20-1 CSATGGMDEQYF TGCAGTGCTACTGGCGGGATGGACGAGCAGTACTTC
- TRBJ2-2 many TRBV5-6 CASSSDTFNTGELFF TGTGCCAGCAGCTCGGACACCTTTAACACCGGGGAGCTGTTTTTT
- TRBJ2-1 many TRBV7-9 CASHRADVGGLSYNEQFF TGTGCCAGCCACCGCGCTGACGTGGGGGGGCTCTCCTACAATGAGCAGTTCTTC
- TRBJ1-2 many TRBV6-6 CASRGERYGYTF TGTGCCAGCAGGGGGGAGCGATATGGCTACACCTTC
- TRBJ2-1 few TRBV18 CASSPSGGKPYNEQFF TGTGCCAGCTCACCTTCAGGGGGGAAACCCTACAATGAGCAGTTCTTC
TRBD2 TRBJ2-7 many TRBV10-3 CAISGTSVYEQYF TGTGCCATCAGTGGGACTAGCGTCTACGAGCAGTACTTC
- TRBJ2-1 few TRBV7-3 CASSAPGVGGEQFF TGTGCCAGCAGCGCCCCCGGAGTTGGGGGTGAGCAGTTCTTC
- TRBJ2-5 - TRBV20-1 CSATDLEETQYF TGCAGTGCTACTGATCTCGAAGAGACCCAGTACTTC
- TRBJ2-3 - TRBV2 CASSERVEDTQYF TGTGCCAGCAGTGAGAGGGTAGAGGATACGCAGTATTTT
- TRBJ2-7 medium-sized TRBV12-3/TRBV12-4 CASADRDPEEQYF TGTGCCAGCGCCGACCGGGACCCCGAGGAGCAGTACTTC
TRBD2 TRBJ2-7 - TRBV20-1 CSARAPREGPEQYF TGCAGTGCTAGAGCCCCCCGGGAGGGCCCCGAGCAGTACTTC
- TRBJ2-1 few TRBV6-5 CASSLTGKPYNEQFF TGTGCCAGCAGCCTAACAGGGAAACCCTACAATGAGCAGTTCTTC
- TRBJ1-1 - TRBV12-2 CASRLVSPPGQYSQTEAFF TGTGCAAGTCGCTTAGTTAGCCCTCCGGGACAGTACAGCCAGACTGAAGCTTTCTTT
TRBD1 TRBJ2-4 many TRBV12-3/TRBV12-4 CASRGQGTNIQYF TGTGCCAGCAGGGGACAGGGGACAAACATTCAGTACTTC
TRBD2 TRBJ2-1 many TRBV11-2 CASSLASGFYNEQFF TGTGCCAGCAGCTTAGCTAGCGGATTCTACAATGAGCAGTTCTTC